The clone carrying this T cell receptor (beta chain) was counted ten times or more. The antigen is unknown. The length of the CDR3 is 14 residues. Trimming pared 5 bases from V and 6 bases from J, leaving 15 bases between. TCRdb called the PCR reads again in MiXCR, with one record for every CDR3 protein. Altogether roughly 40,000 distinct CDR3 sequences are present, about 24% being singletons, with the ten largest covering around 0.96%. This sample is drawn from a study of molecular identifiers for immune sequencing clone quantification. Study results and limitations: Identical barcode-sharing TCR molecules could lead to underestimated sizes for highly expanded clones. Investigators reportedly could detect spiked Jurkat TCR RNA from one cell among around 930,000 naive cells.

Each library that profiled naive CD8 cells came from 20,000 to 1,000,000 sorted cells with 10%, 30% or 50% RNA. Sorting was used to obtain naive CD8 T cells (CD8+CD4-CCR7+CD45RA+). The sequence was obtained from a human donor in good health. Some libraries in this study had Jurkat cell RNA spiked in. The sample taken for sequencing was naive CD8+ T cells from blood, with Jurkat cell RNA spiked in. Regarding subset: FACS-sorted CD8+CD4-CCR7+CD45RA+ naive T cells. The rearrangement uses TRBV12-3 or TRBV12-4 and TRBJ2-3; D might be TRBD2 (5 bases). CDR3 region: CASSVGLPPDTQYF. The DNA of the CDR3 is TGTGCCAGCAGTGTCGGACTCCCCCCGGATACGCAGTATTTT.